This is a list of T cell receptor beta chains from one sample in a study of glioma-infiltrating T cells after dendritic cell vaccination. Profiling relied on immunoSEQ multiplex PCR, and the TCRdb table lists in-frame clones only, not all of them. Of 2,400 or so clones in the sample, roughly 85% are singletons; the top ten hold about 10%. The input for sequencing was tumor tissue, taken after dendritic cell vaccination. The receptors derive from a human donor with glioblastoma. CDR3s include the opening cysteine and the closing phenylalanine or tryptophan.

V	J	CDR3
TRBV9	TRBJ2-7	CASSVVPDRAGEQYF
TRBV4-2	TRBJ1-5	CASSQGGQEGQPQHF
TRBV19	TRBJ1-1	CACRGWNTEAFF
TRBV5-4	TRBJ2-7	CASSWDRGQYEQYF
TRBV11-3	TRBJ2-2	CASSLGLLAGGQTGELFF
TRBV19	TRBJ1-4	CASSNSGFEEKLFF
TRBV5-6	TRBJ1-1	CASSFSVTEAFF
TRBV16	TRBJ1-5	CASTNGRGSNQPQHF
TRBV4-2	TRBJ2-3	CASSQDRRGGTHTQYF
TRBV5-6	TRBJ1-2	CASSLTGEIYGYTF
TRBV11-2	TRBJ1-1	CASGDTVGAFF
TRBV7-3	TRBJ2-3	CASSFVVGDTQYF
TRBV11-2	TRBJ1-2	CASSPGYRVTYGYTF
TRBV19	TRBJ1-6	CASKKNLRGSPLHF
TRBV4-3	TRBJ2-7	CASSQDLGGAWGEQYF
TRBV7-8	TRBJ1-2	CASSAAGSSPFYGYTF
TRBV6-5	TRBJ1-1	CASSSTVNTEAFF
TRBV18	TRBJ2-7	CASSPLKQHYEQYF
TRBV30	TRBJ1-5	CAWSGRGPYQPQHF
TRBV6-1	TRBJ1-1	CASTAGQAKIEKAFF
TRBV9	TRBJ1-1	CASSLGQGFTEAFF
TRBV6-4	TRBJ2-2	CASSEDRDTGELFF
TRBV19	TRBJ2-3	CASKTLAGGGTDTQYF
TRBV6-9	TRBJ1-1	CASSSEDYTEAFF
TRBV7-2	TRBJ2-7	CASSVDRSLYEQYF
TRBV19	TRBJ2-6	CATTGDPGANVLTF
TRBV5-1	TRBJ2-7	CASSLAVTGSYEQYF
TRBV15	TRBJ1-4	CATSSPSTGGRDEKLFF
TRBV2	TRBJ2-5	CASSEWGRVPQQETQYF